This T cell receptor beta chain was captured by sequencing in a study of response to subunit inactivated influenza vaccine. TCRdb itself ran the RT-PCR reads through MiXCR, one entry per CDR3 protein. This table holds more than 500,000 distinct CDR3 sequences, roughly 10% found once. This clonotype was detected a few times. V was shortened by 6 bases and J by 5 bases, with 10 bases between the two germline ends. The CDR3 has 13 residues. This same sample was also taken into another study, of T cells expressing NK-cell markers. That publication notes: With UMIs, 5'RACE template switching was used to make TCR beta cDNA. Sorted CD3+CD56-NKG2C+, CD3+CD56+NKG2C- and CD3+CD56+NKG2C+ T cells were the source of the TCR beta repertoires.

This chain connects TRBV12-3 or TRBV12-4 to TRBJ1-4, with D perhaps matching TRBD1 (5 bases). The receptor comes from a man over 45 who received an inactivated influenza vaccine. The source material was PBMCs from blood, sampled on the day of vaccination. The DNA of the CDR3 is TGTGCCAGCAGATTACAGGCAAATGAAAAACTGTTTTTT. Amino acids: CASRLQANEKLFF.